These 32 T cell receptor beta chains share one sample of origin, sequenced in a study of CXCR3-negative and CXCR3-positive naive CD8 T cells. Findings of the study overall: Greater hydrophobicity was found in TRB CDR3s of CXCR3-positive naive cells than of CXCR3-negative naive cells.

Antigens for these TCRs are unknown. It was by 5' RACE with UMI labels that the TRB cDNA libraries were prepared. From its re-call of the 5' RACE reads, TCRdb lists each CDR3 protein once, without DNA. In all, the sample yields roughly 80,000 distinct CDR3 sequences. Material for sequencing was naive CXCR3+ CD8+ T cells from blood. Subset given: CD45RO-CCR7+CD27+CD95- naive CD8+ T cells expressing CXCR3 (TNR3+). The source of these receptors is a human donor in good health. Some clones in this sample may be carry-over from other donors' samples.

The CDR3 reads CSAGLAGTTDTQYF. The chain is built from TRBV29-1 and TRBJ2-3; without DNA, the TCRdb call of TRBD2 cannot be checked. The CDR3 loop spans 14 amino acids. The germline gives CDR1 SQVTM, CDR2 ANQGSEA.

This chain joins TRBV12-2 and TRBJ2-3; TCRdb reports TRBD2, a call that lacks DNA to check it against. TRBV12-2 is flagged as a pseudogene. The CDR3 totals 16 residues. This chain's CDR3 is CASRLAGGLSGVTQYF.

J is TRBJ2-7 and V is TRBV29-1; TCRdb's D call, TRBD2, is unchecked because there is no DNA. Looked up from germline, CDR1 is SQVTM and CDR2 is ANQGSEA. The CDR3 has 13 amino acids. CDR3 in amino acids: CSVSEGEGHGQYF.

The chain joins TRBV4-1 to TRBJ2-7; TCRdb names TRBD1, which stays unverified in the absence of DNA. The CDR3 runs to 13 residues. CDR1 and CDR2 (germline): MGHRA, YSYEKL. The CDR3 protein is CASSWDGGNEQYF.

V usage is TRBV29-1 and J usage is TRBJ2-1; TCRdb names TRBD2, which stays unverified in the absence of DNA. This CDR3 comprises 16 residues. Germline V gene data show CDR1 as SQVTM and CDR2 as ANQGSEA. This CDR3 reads CSVEDRSGRAVNEQFF.

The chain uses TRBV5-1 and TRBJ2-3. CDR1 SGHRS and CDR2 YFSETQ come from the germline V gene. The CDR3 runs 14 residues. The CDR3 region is CASSLTRTTDTQYF.

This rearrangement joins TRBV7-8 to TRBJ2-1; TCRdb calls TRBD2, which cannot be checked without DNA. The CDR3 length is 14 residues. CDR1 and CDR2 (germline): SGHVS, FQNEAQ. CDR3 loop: CASSGESGSDEQFF.

This chain's CDR3 is CASSRPPDPRDQETQYF. The gene calls are TRBV5-1 and TRBJ2-5; TCRdb outputs TRBD1, but without DNA this stays unchecked. Germline CDR1 is SGHRS and CDR2 is YFSETQ. The CDR3 consists of 17 residues. Full variable domain (remainder filled in from reference TRBV5-1 and TRBJ2-5): KAGVTQTPRYLIKTRGQQVTLSCSPISGHRSVSWYQQTPGQGLQFLFEYFSETQRNKGNFPGRFSGRQFSNSRSEMNVSTLELGDSALYLCASSRPPDPRDQETQYFGPGTRLLVL.

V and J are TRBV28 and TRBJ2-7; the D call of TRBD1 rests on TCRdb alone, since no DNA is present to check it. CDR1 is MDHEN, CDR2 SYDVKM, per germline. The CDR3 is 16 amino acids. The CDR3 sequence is CASSLKGSGPAYEQYF. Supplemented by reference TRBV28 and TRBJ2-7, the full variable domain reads DVKVTQSSRYLVKRTGEKVFLECVQDMDHENMFWYRQDPGLGLRLIYFSYDVKMKEKGDIPEGYSVSREKKERFSLILESASTNQTSMYLCASSLKGSGPAYEQYFGPGTRLTVT.

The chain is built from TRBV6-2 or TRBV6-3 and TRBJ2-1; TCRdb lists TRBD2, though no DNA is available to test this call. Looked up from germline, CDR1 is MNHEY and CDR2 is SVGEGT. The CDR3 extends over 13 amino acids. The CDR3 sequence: CASRWTSAHEQFF.

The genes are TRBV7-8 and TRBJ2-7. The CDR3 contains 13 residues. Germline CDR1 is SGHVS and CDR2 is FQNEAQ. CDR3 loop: CASSLGNLYEQYF.

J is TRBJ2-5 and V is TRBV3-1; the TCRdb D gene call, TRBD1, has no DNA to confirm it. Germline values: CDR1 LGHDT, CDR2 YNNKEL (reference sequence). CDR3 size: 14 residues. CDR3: CASSQLRGAETQYF.

CDR3 sequence reads: CASSPQGRDNEQFF. The gene calls are TRBV18 and TRBJ2-1. From germline, CDR1 is KGHSH and CDR2 LQKENI. The CDR3 has 14 residues.

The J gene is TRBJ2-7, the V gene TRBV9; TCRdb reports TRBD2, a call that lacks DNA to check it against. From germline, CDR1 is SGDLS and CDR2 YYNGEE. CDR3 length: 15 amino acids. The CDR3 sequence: CASSGSGAAGEEQYF.

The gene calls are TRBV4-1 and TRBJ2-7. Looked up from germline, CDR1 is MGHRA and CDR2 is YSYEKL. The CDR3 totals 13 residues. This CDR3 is CASSQGNFYEQYF.

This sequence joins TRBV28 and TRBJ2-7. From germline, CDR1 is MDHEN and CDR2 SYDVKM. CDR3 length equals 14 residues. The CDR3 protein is CASSTNRNPYEQYF. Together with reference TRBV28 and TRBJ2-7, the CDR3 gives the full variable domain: DVKVTQSSRYLVKRTGEKVFLECVQDMDHENMFWYRQDPGLGLRLIYFSYDVKMKEKGDIPEGYSVSREKKERFSLILESASTNQTSMYLCASSTNRNPYEQYFGPGTRLTVT.

This CDR3 is CASTEPSGSCLFYEQYF. The chain links TRBV21-1 to TRBJ2-7. TRBV21-1 is shown as a pseudogene. The CDR3 sequence is 17 residues long.

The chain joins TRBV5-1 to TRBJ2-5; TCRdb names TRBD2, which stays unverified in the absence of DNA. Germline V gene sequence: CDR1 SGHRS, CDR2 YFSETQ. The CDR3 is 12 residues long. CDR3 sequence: CASMGGGETQYF.

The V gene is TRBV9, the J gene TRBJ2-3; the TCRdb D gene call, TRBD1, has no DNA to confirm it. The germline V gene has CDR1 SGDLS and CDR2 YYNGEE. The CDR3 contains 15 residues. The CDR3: CASSATGGHTDTQYF.

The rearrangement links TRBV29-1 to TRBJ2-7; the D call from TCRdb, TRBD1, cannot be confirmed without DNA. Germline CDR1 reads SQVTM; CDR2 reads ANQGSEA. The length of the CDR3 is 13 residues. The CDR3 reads CSVKNRGHYEQYF.

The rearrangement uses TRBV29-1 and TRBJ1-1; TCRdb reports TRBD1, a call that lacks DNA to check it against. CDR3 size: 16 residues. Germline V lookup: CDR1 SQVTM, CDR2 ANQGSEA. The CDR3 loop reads CSVETGQGRLNTEAFF.

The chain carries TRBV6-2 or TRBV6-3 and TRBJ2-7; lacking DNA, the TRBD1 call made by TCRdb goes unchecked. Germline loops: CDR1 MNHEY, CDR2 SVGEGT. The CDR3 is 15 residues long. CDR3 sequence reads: CASSESGTGMYEQYF.

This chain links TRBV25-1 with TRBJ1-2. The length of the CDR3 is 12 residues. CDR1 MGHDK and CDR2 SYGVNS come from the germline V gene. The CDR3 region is CASQPARDVYTF.

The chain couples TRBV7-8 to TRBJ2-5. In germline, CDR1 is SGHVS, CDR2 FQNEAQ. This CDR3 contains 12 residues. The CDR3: CAVAPDQETQYF.

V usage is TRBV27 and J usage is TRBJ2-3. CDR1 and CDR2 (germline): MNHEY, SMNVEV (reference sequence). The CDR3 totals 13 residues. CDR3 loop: CASSFSSTDTQYF.

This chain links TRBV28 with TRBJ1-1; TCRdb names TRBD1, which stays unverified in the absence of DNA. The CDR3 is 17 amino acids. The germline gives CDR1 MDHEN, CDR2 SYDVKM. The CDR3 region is CASSLFGGRGSFTEAFF.

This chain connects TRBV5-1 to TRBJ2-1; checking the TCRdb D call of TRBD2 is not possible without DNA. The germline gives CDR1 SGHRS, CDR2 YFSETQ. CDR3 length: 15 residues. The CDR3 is CASSLGLAGGYEQFF.

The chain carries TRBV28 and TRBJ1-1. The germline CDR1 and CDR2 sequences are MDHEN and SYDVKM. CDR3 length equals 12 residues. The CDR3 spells CASRPAYTEAFF.

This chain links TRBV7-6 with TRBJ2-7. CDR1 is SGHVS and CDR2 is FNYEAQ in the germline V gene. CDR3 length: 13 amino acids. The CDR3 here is CASSPVNSYEQYF.

The CDR3 region is CASSESRTQYF. The gene calls are TRBV25-1 and TRBJ2-5. CDR1 and CDR2 from the germline V gene are MGHDK and SYGVNS. CDR3 size: 11 residues.

The CDR3 loop is CASGHSYEQYF. The rearrangement links TRBV28 to TRBJ2-7. The germline CDR1 and CDR2 sequences are MDHEN and SYDVKM. CDR3 length: 11 residues.

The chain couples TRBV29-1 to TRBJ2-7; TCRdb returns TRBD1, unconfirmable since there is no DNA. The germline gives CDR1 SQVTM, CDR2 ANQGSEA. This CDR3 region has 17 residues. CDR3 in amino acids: CSVEQRTGVYSSYEQYF.